A single sample is the source of the 20 T cell receptor beta chains below, sequenced in a study of patients and donors after allogeneic stem cell transplantation. TCRdb re-derived calls from the RT-PCR reads in MiXCR, one entry per CDR3 protein. Of about 200,000 distinct CDR3 sequences in the sample, 35% to 45% were seen once. Sequencing was carried out using blood, either unsorted or a sorted T cell fraction (not recorded which). The receptor set was obtained from a human donor who was either an allogeneic HSCT recipient or a stem cell or donor lymphocyte infusion donor (not recorded which). It is not recorded whose cells these are; they may come from a transplant donor.

The chain employs TRBV15 and TRBJ1-2; the D gene is possibly TRBD1 (5 bases). CDR3 length: 14 residues. The V and J ends lost 0 bases and 7 bases respectively, with 12 bases between them. Germline V gene sequence: CDR1 LNHNV, CDR2 YYDKDF (reference sequence). CDR3 DNA sequence: TGTGCCACCAGCAGAGACGGGACTTGGGGTGGCTACACCTTC. Translation gives CATSRDGTWGGYTF.

V usage is TRBV12-3 or TRBV12-4 and J usage is TRBJ1-2; 7 bases are shared with TRBD1. The CDR3 has 15 amino acids. Unmatched junction bases numbered 7, after V lost 5 bases and J lost 1 base. The CDR3 DNA follows: TGTGCCAGCAGTACCCGGACAGGAATTAACTATGGCTACACCTTC. Encoded protein: CASSTRTGINYGYTF.

The chain employs TRBV20-1 and TRBJ1-2; D not resolved. The CDR3 consists of 14 residues. Deletions cut 2 bases from V and 5 bases from J, with 15 bases between. Germline CDR1 DFQATT, CDR2 SNEGSKA (reference sequence). CDR3 nucleotides: TGCAGTGCTAGACCCCCTCGGACGGCTTATGGCTACACCTTC. It is translated as CSARPPRTAYGYTF.

This clonotype was seen more than once but under ten times. The genes are TRBV12-3 or TRBV12-4 and TRBJ1-2; D is possibly TRBD1 (5 bases). This CDR3 is 12 amino acids long. V was clipped by 3 bases and J by 8 bases, with 10 bases between them. CDR3 protein: CASSFAGKGYTF. CDR3 DNA: TGTGCCAGCAGTTTCGCAGGGAAGGGCTACACCTTC.

The CDR3 DNA follows: TGTGCCAGCAGCCCCTGGGGGACCGGGACTCCCAGCGATGGCTACACCTTC. Encoded protein: CASSPWGTGTPSDGYTF. This chain links TRBV3-1 with TRBJ1-2; the D gene is possibly TRBD1 (5 bases). The ends were cut back, 4 bases at V and 6 bases at J, with 24 bases in the middle. Germline V gene sequence: CDR1 LGHDT, CDR2 YNNKEL (reference sequence). The CDR3 has 17 residues.

This clonotype was seen only a few times. The gene calls are TRBV7-2 and TRBJ1-2; the D gene is possibly TRBD1 (5 bases). The CDR3 totals 13 residues. V was shortened by 5 bases and J by 5 bases, with 12 bases between the two germline ends. Germline V gene data show CDR1 as SGHTA and CDR2 as FQGNSA. The CDR3 here is CASSALGAYGYTF. In DNA form, the CDR3 reads TGTGCCAGCAGCGCCTTAGGGGCGTATGGCTACACCTTC.

The genes are TRBV25-1 and TRBJ2-5; tentatively, D is TRBD2 (6 bases). CDR3 size: 13 residues. The germline CDR1 and CDR2 sequences are MGHDK and SYGVNS. V was pared by 1 base and J by 6 bases, with 9 bases between. CDR3 DNA: TGTGCCAGCAGTGAATGGCGGGGCAAGACCCAGTACTTC. It is translated as CASSEWRGKTQYF.

The V call is TRBV10-3, the J call TRBJ1-3, with D unclear. The CDR3 covers 13 residues. CDR1 and CDR2 (germline): ENHRY, SYGVKD. The ends were cut back, 3 bases at V and 2 bases at J, with 5 bases in the middle. The CDR3 reads CAISDGAGNTIYF. CDR3 sequence (DNA): TGTGCCATCAGTGATGGGGCTGGAAACACCATATATTTT.

The chain has TRBV5-6 and TRBJ2-1, with D possibly being TRBD1 (7 bases). V lost 0 bases and J 8 bases, leaving 15 bases between the germline ends. The CDR3 runs to 15 residues. Germline V gene lookup returns CDR1 SGHDT and CDR2 YYEEEE. The CDR3 bases are TGTGCCAGCAGCTTGGAGCGCAGGGGGGTTGATGAGCAGTTCTTC. As protein: CASSLERRGVDEQFF.

The chain couples TRBV9 to TRBJ1-2; no clear D gene. The ends were cut back, 0 bases at V and 8 bases at J, with 11 bases in the middle. CDR1 and CDR2 (germline): SGDLS, YYNGEE. The CDR3 length is 13 residues. The DNA of the CDR3 is TGTGCCAGCAGCGTAGATGTAGGAGACGGCTACACCTTC. Its protein is CASSVDVGDGYTF.

This sequence joins TRBV27 and TRBJ2-1, with D possibly being TRBD1 (6 bases). Trimming pared 6 bases from V and 12 bases from J, leaving 24 bases between. The CDR3 is 15 amino acids. The V gene's germline CDR1 is MNHEY and CDR2 SMNVEV (reference sequence). The CDR3 DNA follows: TGTGCCAGCAGAAACGGGAACAGGGCTCCTCCTTGGCAGTTCTTC. As protein: CASRNGNRAPPWQFF.

The J gene is TRBJ2-3, the V gene TRBV2; 7 nucleotides agree with TRBD1. The V gene's germline CDR1 is SNHLY and CDR2 FYNNEI. CDR3 length: 14 residues. Unmatched junction bases numbered 11, after V lost 9 bases and J lost 5 bases. The CDR3 spells CARGTEVQKDTQYF. Here the CDR3 DNA reads TGTGCCAGGGGGACAGAAGTCCAAAAAGATACGCAGTATTTT.

The V call is TRBV7-2, the J call TRBJ1-5; tentatively, D is TRBD1 (6 bases). Trimming took off 2 bases at V and 3 bases at J, with 14 bases between the two ends. The CDR3 extends over 16 amino acids. Per the germline V gene, CDR1 is SGHTA and CDR2 is FQGNSA. The CDR3 nucleotides are TGTGCCAGCAGCTTAATGTCAGGGGCCAACAATCAGCCCCAGCATTTT. Translation: CASSLMSGANNQPQHF.

This clonotype has a handful of counts. The chain links TRBV4-1 to TRBJ1-4; D not resolved. The CDR3 is made up of 14 amino acids. Germline assignment: CDR1 MGHRA and CDR2 YSYEKL. The V gene lost 1 base and the J gene lost 0 bases, with 3 bases spanning the gap. The CDR3 here is CASSQVATNEKLFF. The CDR3 DNA is TGCGCCAGCAGCCAAGTTGCAACTAATGAAAAACTGTTTTTT.

The chain uses TRBV3-1 and TRBJ1-2; no definite D call. CDR1 LGHDT and CDR2 YNNKEL come from the germline V gene (reference sequence). The CDR3 length is 16 residues. The V end was cut by 2 bases, the J end by 4 bases, with 17 bases between. The DNA of the CDR3 is TGTGCCAGCAGCCAATTATCTTTCGGAGGGTCCTATGGCTACACCTTC. Translated, it gives CASSQLSFGGSYGYTF.

J is TRBJ1-5 and V is TRBV2; D may be TRBD1 (5 bases). The V gene's germline CDR1 is SNHLY and CDR2 FYNNEI. The CDR3 length is 15 residues. V was clipped by 1 base and J by 3 bases, with 10 bases between them. The CDR3 DNA reads as TGTGCCAGCAGTGAAGGGGGGGTCCCCAATCAGCCCCAGCATTTT. It specifies CASSEGGVPNQPQHF. Combining the CDR3 with reference TRBV2 and TRBJ1-5 gives the whole variable domain EPEVTQTPSHQVTQMGQEVILRCVPISNHLYFYWYRQILGQKVEFLVSFYNNEISEKSEIFDDQFSVERPDGSNFTLKIRSTKLEDSAMYFCASSEGGVPNQPQHFGDGTRLSIL.

This chain's CDR3 is CASRAPGWGTEAFF. CDR3 sequence (DNA): TGTGCCAGCCGCGCCCCAGGGTGGGGCACTGAAGCTTTCTTT. This chain joins TRBV28 and TRBJ1-1; maybe TRBD1 (5 bases). This CDR3 has 14 amino acids. Looked up from germline, CDR1 is MDHEN and CDR2 is SYDVKM. V shed 8 bases and J shed 4 bases, with 17 bases lying between them.

By proportion, this clonotype is medium-sized. V is TRBV14 and J is TRBJ2-3; D unclear. The CDR3 runs 12 residues. Germline V CDR1 and CDR2: SGHDN, FVKESK. Deletions cut 4 bases from V and 5 bases from J, with 7 bases between. The CDR3 is CASSPGRDTQYF. CDR3 in DNA: TGTGCCAGCAGCCCTGGAAGAGATACGCAGTATTTT.

This clonotype showed up just a few times. The genes are TRBV6-6 and TRBJ1-5, with a weak D call TRBD1 (5 bases). CDR3 length: 15 amino acids. V was cut by 0 bases and J by 2 bases, with 8 bases left in between. CDR1 and CDR2 (germline): MNHNY, SVGAGI (reference sequence). The CDR3 DNA sequence: TGTGCCAGCAGTTACTCGAGAGGGGGCAATCAGCCCCAGCATTTT. Its translation: CASSYSRGGNQPQHF.

This clonotype occurred once. The gene calls are TRBV7-2 and TRBJ2-5; D is perhaps TRBD2 (6 bases). CDR1 and CDR2 from the germline V gene are SGHTA and FQGNSA. The CDR3 is 14 residues long. V lost 4 bases and J 1 base, leaving 10 bases between the germline ends. The chain's CDR3 is CASSYMGGQETQYF. The CDR3 region has the DNA TGTGCCAGCAGCTACATGGGAGGCCAAGAGACCCAGTACTTC.